This TCR beta chain was captured by sequencing in a study of blood T cell repertoires in COVID-19 (dated by TCRdb to 2018 to 2021). Turning to the overall study: Samples from collaborators originated in the United States, Italy and Spain and spanned both the acute and convalescent phases of COVID-19. The prospective study material was composed of cDNA or gDNA derived from T cells, B-cell-depleted T cells, or PBMCs. A freely available public database, intended as a resource for researchers studying the immune response to SARS-CoV-2, is where the repertoires were released. Deeply sampled blood TCRbeta repertoires from subjects exposed to, actively infected with, or recovered from COVID-19 were included in the dataset. HLA class I and class II types, where available, came from metadata supplied by the sample provider rather than from assay-based typing. A de-identified subject ID, COVID-19 status, age in years and sex were almost always included in the sample metadata. Samples were obtained from the ongoing ImmuneRACE study (first 160 participants) and from over a thousand subjects provided by 6 global collaborators. The paper as a whole reports these results and caveats: How much clinical and demographic metadata was included differed by source and by participant, and the metadata was provided uncurated.

TCRbeta CDR3 regions were amplified from genomic DNA by means of the immunoSEQ Assay, a bias-controlled multiplex PCR. The source study handled its data this way. Nucleated cell counts per sample were estimated from amplification of reference gene primers within the assay. To quantify the absolute abundance of each unique TCRbeta CDR3 rearrangement, sequence reads were collapsed and filtered. For each sample, productive Simpson clonality was calculated as the square root of Simpson's diversity index over productive rearrangements. Sourced from immuneACCESS, this table was stored by TCRdb with only in-frame sequences that have V and J called. A share of the clones is absent; for the studies checked, an unresolved V gene accounts for under half, and the remainder has no known explanation. For V, J and clone size, that table is used; D and trimming come from the DNA. The sample includes 97,000 or so clones, with more than 75% observed a single time. Together, the top ten hold 3% of the sample.

The CDR3 numbers 14 residues from cysteine through phenylalanine. The sequence is cut down to CDR3 DNA, 42 bases in frame from base 1. Whole blood was collected in K2EDTA tubes by collaborating institutions according to the institutions' own protocols. For TCRbeta analysis, collaborator samples were shipped as frozen whole blood, as isolated PBMCs, or as DNA extracted from either sample type. Worth noting for this clone: The antigen it recognizes is unknown. No much larger clonotype is one base removed from it; base qualities were not supplied.

Material for sequencing was peripheral blood. Recombination joined TRBV21-1 with TRBJ2-7; TRBD2, the D gene given by the table, was not confirmed from the DNA. TRBV21-1 is deemed a pseudogene. The clonotype comes from a man aged 45 to 65 with active or convalescent COVID-19. The DNA reads as follows: TGTGCCAGCAGCGGGCGGCCGGGGTCCTACGAGCAGTACTTC. Translation gives CASSGRPGSYEQYF.